A single sample gave rise to the 21 T cell receptor beta chains below, sequenced in a study of T cells after yellow fever vaccination. TCRdb ran MiXCR on the 5' RACE reads and lists one entry per CDR3 protein. This sample carries about 180,000 distinct CDR3 sequences, 5.5% to 7.5% of them seen once, and the ten largest clones take less than 3.5%. The sequences come from CD4+ T cells sorted from PBMCs, collected on the day of the first yellow fever vaccination. These receptors came from a man aged 18 to 35 who received the YFV17D yellow fever vaccine.

The V and J genes are TRBV4-2 and TRBJ1-2; 9 bases line up with TRBD1. V was clipped by 6 bases and J by 3 bases; unmatched bases: 14. The germline CDR1 and CDR2 sequences are LGHNA and YNFKEQ. This CDR3 comprises 17 residues. CDR3 loop: CASSRPGTGIRHYGYTF. CDR3 sequence (DNA): TGTGCCAGCAGTCGTCCCGGGACAGGGATTCGTCACTATGGCTACACCTTC.

This chain connects TRBV5-8 to TRBJ2-3, with a weak D call TRBD1 (7 bases). The V end was cut by 8 bases, the J end by 2 bases, with 15 bases between. Looked up from germline, CDR1 is SGHTS and CDR2 is YDEGEE. This CDR3 is 14 amino acids long. The chain's CDR3 is CASTTGTYTDTQYF. The CDR3 DNA is TGTGCCAGTACGACAGGGACTTACACAGATACGCAGTATTTT.

The chain joins TRBV5-4 to TRBJ2-7; D uncertain. CDR1 and CDR2 (germline): SGHNT, YYREEE (reference sequence). Deletions cut 7 bases from V and 0 bases from J, with 14 bases between. This CDR3 has 14 residues. DNA for the CDR3: TGTGCCAGCTCTACGGCGCCGTACTCCTACGAGCAGTACGTC. Translating it yields CASSTAPYSYEQYV.

The sample holds many counts of this clonotype. This chain joins TRBV29-1 and TRBJ1-5; D is ambiguous. V gave up 0 bases and J gave up 8 bases, with 11 bases separating them. From germline, CDR1 is SQVTM and CDR2 ANQGSEA. This CDR3 contains 13 residues. CDR3 nucleotide sequence: TGCAGCGTTGAAGAGGGTCCCACGAAGCCCCAGCATTTT. Residues: CSVEEGPTKPQHF.

There are many counts of this clonotype. The chain is built from TRBV7-3 and TRBJ2-2, with TRBD2 as a possible D gene (5 bases). V gave up 1 base and J gave up 4 bases, with 10 bases separating them. Looked up from germline, CDR1 is SGHTA and CDR2 is FQGTGA. The CDR3 spans 15 residues. This CDR3 reads CASSLKADPTGELFF. The CDR3 bases are TGTGCCAGCAGCTTAAAAGCGGATCCCACCGGGGAGCTGTTTTTT.

The chain combines TRBV5-1 with TRBJ2-2; possibly TRBD1 for D (6 bases). Germline V gives CDR1 SGHRS, CDR2 YFSETQ. CDR3 length: 18 amino acids. V was trimmed by 4 bases and J by 4 bases, leaving 23 bases between them. CDR3 in DNA: TGCGCCAGCAGCCCGCCGTTTAGCGCAGGGGCTTCCACCGGGGAGCTGTTTTTT. It encodes CASSPPFSAGASTGELFF.

This clonotype was found many times. This chain joins TRBV9 and TRBJ2-5; D ambiguous. The CDR3 is 12 amino acids. Trimming shortened V by 0 bases and J by 2 bases, and 2 bases separated the two germline ends. Germline V gene data show CDR1 as SGDLS and CDR2 as YYNGEE. The CDR3 loop is CASSVEQETQYF. The DNA for the CDR3 is TGTGCCAGCAGCGTAGAGCAAGAGACCCAGTACTTC.

Ten or more counts support this clonotype. The V call is TRBV5-1, the J call TRBJ2-2; D gene uncertain. The CDR3 contains 14 residues. In germline, CDR1 is SGHRS, CDR2 YFSETQ. V lost 4 bases and J 3 bases, leaving 10 bases between the germline ends. The CDR3 region is CASSPQADTGELFF. CDR3 sequence (DNA): TGCGCCAGCAGCCCCCAGGCGGACACCGGGGAGCTGTTTTTT.

The rearrangement uses TRBV7-9 and TRBJ2-7, with D possibly being TRBD2 (5 bases). Germline V gene data show CDR1 as SEHNR and CDR2 as FQNEAQ (reference sequence). The CDR3 runs 13 residues. V lost 9 bases, J lost 3 bases, and 15 bases lay in between. CDR3 sequence: CARGAGNIYEQYF. CDR3 bases: TGTGCCAGGGGCGCCGGGAACATCTACGAGCAGTACTTC.

This clonotype has more than one count but fewer than ten. Here the CDR3 DNA reads TGTGCCAGCAGCTTAGCAGAGCGGGGGGAGCAGTTCTTC. Translated, it gives CASSLAERGEQFF. The V and J genes are TRBV7-2 and TRBJ2-1, with 8 bases matching TRBD2. Germline CDR1 and CDR2: SGHTA and FQGNSA. Unmatched junction bases numbered 2, after V lost 0 bases and J lost 10 bases. The CDR3 covers 13 residues.

In its sample, this clonotype was seen many times. The rearrangement joins TRBV28 to TRBJ2-1; 8 bases are a match to TRBD2. CDR3 length equals 15 residues. The ends lost 6 bases at V and 4 bases at J; junction bases unmatched: 8. Per the germline V gene, CDR1 is MDHEN and CDR2 is SYDVKM. CDR3 DNA sequence: TGTGCCAGCAGCCCCGGGACTAGGGGATACAATGAGCAGTTCTTC. Translation gives CASSPGTRGYNEQFF.

This clonotype was detected a few times. The chain is built from TRBV7-2 and TRBJ1-2, with TRBD1 matching over 7 bases. The CDR3 covers 16 residues. Trimming cost V 1 base and J 7 bases; bases outside gene matches: 12. The germline gives CDR1 SGHTA, CDR2 FQGNSA. CDR3 residues: CASSLVGGQETSGYTF. The DNA of the CDR3 is TGTGCCAGCAGCTTAGTTGGCGGACAGGAGACATCTGGCTACACCTTC.

The chain has TRBV7-3 and TRBJ2-3; D perhaps matches TRBD1 (7 bases). The CDR3 length is 14 residues. Germline CDR1 and CDR2: SGHTA and FQGTGA. The V end lost 5 bases, the J end lost 4 bases, and 13 bases lay between the germline ends. CDR3 DNA sequence: TGTGCCAGCAGCGCCAGGGGGGCCGCAGATACGCAGTATTTT. This sequence encodes CASSARGAADTQYF.

This clonotype was observed a handful of times. The chain has TRBV15 and TRBJ1-1; D not certain. Germline CDR1 is LNHNV and CDR2 is YYDKDF (reference sequence). The V end was cut by 5 bases, the J end by 1 base, with 11 bases between. The CDR3 extends over 14 amino acids. CDR3 sequence reads: CATSLTSPNTEAFF. Written as DNA, the CDR3 is TGTGCCACCAGCCTGACCTCCCCGAACACTGAAGCTTTCTTT.

This clonotype was seen repeatedly, ten times or more. This chain uses TRBV5-1 with TRBJ2-1; weak D call: TRBD2 (5 bases). The V end was cut by 7 bases, the J end by 0 bases, with 26 bases between. CDR1 and CDR2 from the germline V gene are SGHRS and YFSETQ. The CDR3 runs to 19 residues. The CDR3, as DNA: TGCGCCAGCTGCCCCGGGAAGGAGTTTAATTTTTTCTCCTACAATGAGCAGTTCTTC. Protein: CASCPGKEFNFFSYNEQFF. Variable domain in full (rest from reference TRBV5-1 and TRBJ2-1): KAGVTQTPRYLIKTRGQQVTLSCSPISGHRSVSWYQQTPGQGLQFLFEYFSETQRNKGNFPGRFSGRQFSNSRSEMNVSTLELGDSALYLCASCPGKEFNFFSYNEQFFGPGTRLTVL.

At least ten counts were recorded for this clonotype. The J gene is TRBJ2-7, the V gene TRBV5-1; D tentatively fits TRBD1 or TRBD2 (5 bases each). V was clipped by 0 bases and J by 7 bases, with 23 bases between them. Germline-derived CDR1 and CDR2 are SGHRS and YFSETQ. The CDR3 consists of 17 residues. CDR3 protein: CASSLGQLGDVVGEQYV. CDR3 in DNA: TGCGCCAGCAGCTTGGGGCAGCTGGGGGACGTCGTTGGGGAGCAGTACGTC.

Ten or more counts support this clonotype. The chain recombines TRBV11-2 with TRBJ2-1; no definite D call. CDR1 is SGHAT and CDR2 is FQNNGV in the germline V gene. The CDR3 extends over 15 amino acids. The V end was cut by 5 bases, the J end by 2 bases, with 13 bases between. The CDR3 DNA reads as TGTGCCAGCAGCCAACGTACCAGGACCTACAATGAGCAGTTCTTC. It encodes CASSQRTRTYNEQFF.

The sample holds a few counts of this clonotype. The rearrangement links TRBV7-3 to TRBJ2-7, with 13 bases matching TRBD2. The CDR3 totals 18 residues. Trimming took 8 bases from V and 6 from J; bases not matched to a gene: 19. Germline CDR1 and CDR2: SGHTA and FQGTGA. The CDR3 DNA reads TGTGCCAGCCTCCTAGTGGCCGGGACTAGCGGGGTGGTCTGCGAGCAGTACTTC. Translated, it gives CASLLVAGTSGVVCEQYF.

This clonotype was observed at least ten times. This chain connects TRBV28 to TRBJ1-3; maybe TRBD1 (6 bases). The germline V gene has CDR1 MDHEN and CDR2 SYDVKM. The CDR3 sequence is 16 residues long. V lost 6 bases to trimming and J lost 0 bases, with 15 bases between them. The CDR3 here is CASSLAQGISGNTIYF. Written as DNA, the CDR3 is TGTGCCAGCAGCCTCGCACAGGGAATCTCTGGAAACACCATATATTTT.

This clonotype has ten or more counts. The chain joins TRBV9 to TRBJ2-2, with a weak D call TRBD2 (6 bases). V dropped 4 bases and J dropped 3 bases, with 10 bases sitting between them. CDR3 size: 14 residues. From germline, CDR1 is SGDLS and CDR2 YYNGEE. CDR3 in DNA: TGTGCCAGCAGCCCAAGGGACTACACCGGGGAGCTGTTTTTT. Its translation: CASSPRDYTGELFF.

The table lists this clonotype with many counts. The chain uses TRBV6-2 or TRBV6-3 and TRBJ1-5, with 9 bases identical to TRBD1. There are 13 residues in the CDR3. V shed 10 bases and J 11 bases; nucleotides not matched to a gene: 12. Germline V gene lookup returns CDR1 MNHEY and CDR2 SVGEGT. CDR3 in amino acids: CATDKQGAGTQHF. In nucleotides, the CDR3 is TGTGCCACCGATAAACAGGGGGCCGGGACCCAGCATTTT.